This T cell receptor beta chain was sequenced in a study of blood T cell repertoires in COVID-19. Turning to the study itself: Acute and convalescent COVID-19 specimens originated in the United States, Italy and Spain. Sample material is recorded as cDNA or gDNA derived from T cells, B-cell-depleted T cells, or PBMCs.

In the source study's methods: Reference gene primer amplification gave nucleated cell count estimates. Method: immunoSEQ multiplex PCR; TCRdb's copy keeps in-frame clones and lacks some. For V, J and clone size, that table is used; D and trimming come from the DNA. The sample includes around 60,000 clones, approximately 83% seen only once; the top ten take roughly 15%. The receptor was derived from a human donor in a cohort sampled during active COVID-19. Sequenced sample: peripheral blood.

Here the CDR3 reads CASSLADTTPLHF. The CDR3 region has the DNA TGCGCCAGCAGCTTAGCTGACACCACACCCCTCCACTTT. The V gene is TRBV5-1, the J gene TRBJ1-6; D is ambiguous. This CDR3 is built from 13 residues. Germline loops: CDR1 SGHRS, CDR2 YFSETQ. The ends were cut back, 2 bases at V and 11 bases at J, with 11 bases in the middle.